Presented here are 29 T cell receptor beta chains from one specimen sequenced in a study of sequential checkpoint blockade in melanoma (dated 2019 in TCRdb). The library was generated by the immunoSEQ multiplex PCR assay. TCRdb took this table from immuneACCESS and kept in-frame rearrangements with V and J called. Such tables lack part of the clones; where checked against another copy, unresolved V genes explain under half of the gap, and the rest is unexplained. In all, the sample holds about 40,000 clones, and 70% to 90% of those were seen once. The top ten clonotypes cover roughly an eighth of the sample. The treatment or condition label of this sample denotes: randomized to nivolumab then ipilimumab (arm A) or the reverse (arm B). This material consisted of CD8+ T cells sorted from blood (inferred from file names), taken from a patient given nivolumab and ipilimumab in sequence. Receptors were obtained from a human donor with melanoma.

CDR3 nucleotides: TGTGCCAGCAGCTTGTTGCTGGAGGCAGGAGAGAATCGCGAGCAGTACTTC. Encoded protein: CASSLLLEAGENREQYF. This chain uses TRBV5-6 with TRBJ2-7, with a tentative D call TRBD2 (5 bases). CDR1 SGHDT and CDR2 YYEEEE come from the germline V gene. The CDR3 length is 17 residues. Trimming took off 1 base at V and 6 bases at J, with 23 bases between the two ends.

The chain carries TRBV9 and TRBJ2-5; 9 bases fit TRBD1. The J call may be in error: the DNA end matches TRBJ2-7 better. In germline, CDR1 is SGDLS, CDR2 YYNGEE. The CDR3 is made up of 14 amino acids. CDR3 sequence reads: CASSVGQGTYEQYF. The CDR3 DNA reads TGTGCCAGCAGCGTGGGACAGGGTACCTACGAGCAGTACTTC.

There are a few counts of this clone. This sequence joins TRBV6-1 and TRBJ2-3; 12 bases are shared with TRBD2. In germline, CDR1 is MNHNS, CDR2 SASEGT. The V gene end was trimmed by 2 bases and the J gene end by 5 bases; junction bases not matched to a gene: 5. The CDR3 is made up of 16 amino acids. CDR3 in DNA: TGTGCCAGCAGTGAACTAGCGGGAGGGCCCCAAGATACGCAGTATTTT. It translates to CASSELAGGPQDTQYF.

This chain connects TRBV7-3 to TRBJ2-7; 7 bases are shared with TRBD2. J lost 3 bases, V lost 6 bases, and 8 bases had no gene match. The V gene's germline CDR1 is SGHTA and CDR2 FQGTGA. The CDR3 runs 14 residues. CDR3 amino acids: CASSRAGADYEQYF. CDR3 DNA sequence: TGTGCCAGCAGTAGGGCGGGAGCCGACTACGAGCAGTACTTC.

This clone has a single count. CDR3 sequence reads: CASGFGPGTGYEQYV. The DNA for the CDR3 is TGTGCTAGTGGTTTTGGGCCCGGGACAGGGTACGAGCAGTACGTC. The chain is built from TRBV12-5 and TRBJ2-7, with 9 bases lining up with TRBD1. The germline V gene encodes CDR1 LGHNT and CDR2 FRNRAP. V shed 3 bases, J shed 4 bases, and the junction held 7 bases outside the gene matches. This CDR3 has 15 amino acids.

This rearrangement joins TRBV11-3 to TRBJ2-5; a possible D gene is TRBD1 (6 bases). Between the trimmed V and J ends, which lost 5 bases and 10 bases, there was a span of 20 bases. Germline V gene sequence: CDR1 SGHNT, CDR2 YENEEA. The CDR3 is 14 amino acids. CDR3 amino acids: CASSPDRSFYSQYF. CDR3 in DNA: TGTGCCAGCAGCCCAGACAGGTCCTTTTATAGCCAGTACTTC.

The chain joins TRBV19 to TRBJ2-3, with D perhaps TRBD2 (5 bases). The CDR3 is 16 amino acids. The ends were cut back, 1 base at V and 6 bases at J, with 17 bases in the middle. CDR1 and CDR2 from the germline V gene are LNHDA and SQIVND (reference sequence). The CDR3, as DNA: TGTGCCAGTAGTATAGGAGGGCGGAGCCACCTTGATACGCAGTATTTT. It encodes CASSIGGRSHLDTQYF.

For this clone: A junction boundary mismatches the germline segment, possibly from a read error. The genes are TRBV27 and TRBJ2-1; D unclear. The CDR3 has 13 residues. CDR1 is MNHEY, CDR2 SMNVEV, per germline (reference sequence). The CDR3 DNA follows: TGTGCCAGCAGTTTAGACTCCTACAATGGGCAGTTCTTC. Its translation is CASSLDSYNGQFF.

The J gene is TRBJ2-1, the V gene TRBV10-2; D is unresolved. The CDR3 length is 11 residues. Trimming took off 4 bases at V and 10 bases at J, with 8 bases between the two ends. Per the germline V gene, CDR1 is WSHSY and CDR2 is SAAADI. The CDR3, as DNA: TGCGCCAGCAGTGTGCAGGTAGAGCAGTTCTTC. Amino acid sequence: CASSVQVEQFF.

The table lists this clone with a count of one. The V gene is TRBV11-2, the J gene TRBJ2-7, with a weak D call TRBD2 (6 bases). CDR1 is SGHAT and CDR2 is FQNNGV in the germline V gene. Trimming removed 3 bases from V and 5 bases from J, with 11 bases in between. The CDR3 runs to 13 residues. CDR3 residues: CASSFRGIHEQYF. The DNA of the CDR3 is TGTGCCAGCAGCTTCCGGGGGATCCACGAGCAGTACTTC.

The chain carries TRBV27 and TRBJ1-2; tentatively, D is TRBD1 (6 bases). V was cut by 4 bases and J by 0 bases, with 6 bases left in between. Germline V gene lookup returns CDR1 MNHEY and CDR2 SMNVEV (reference sequence). The CDR3 runs 13 residues. The CDR3 nucleotides are TGTGCCAGCAGTTGGACAGCTAACTATGGCTACACCTTC. It specifies CASSWTANYGYTF.

The chain couples TRBV7-2 to TRBJ2-1; TRBD2 aligns across 7 bases. Germline V gives CDR1 SGHTA, CDR2 FQGNSA. This CDR3 comprises 16 residues. Germline trimming cut 2 bases from V and 2 bases from J; bases unmatched to any gene: 6. The CDR3 loop reads CASSLIAGAAYNEQFF. As DNA, the CDR3 is TGTGCCAGCAGCTTAATTGCGGGAGCGGCCTACAATGAGCAGTTCTTC.

V and J are TRBV19 and TRBJ1-1; perhaps TRBD1 as D (6 bases). Deletions cut 3 bases from V and 6 bases from J, with 14 bases between. This CDR3 contains 14 residues. Germline CDR1 and CDR2: LNHDA and SQIVND (reference sequence). The CDR3: CASSIYQGFAEAFF. CDR3 nucleotide sequence: TGTGCCAGTAGTATCTATCAGGGGTTCGCTGAAGCTTTCTTT.

In this sample, this clone turned up a few times. The chain couples TRBV6-5 to TRBJ1-2; 7 bases are a match to TRBD1. The CDR3 totals 14 residues. CDR1 and CDR2 from the germline V gene are MNHEY and SVGAGI. The ends lost 5 bases at V and 4 bases at J; junction bases unmatched: 7. CDR3 DNA: TGTGCCAGCAGTGCCCAGGGGGGTTCCTATGGCTACACCTTC. Protein: CASSAQGGSYGYTF.

This clone has a single count. The chain couples TRBV29-1 to TRBJ2-7; 11 nucleotides align to TRBD2. Germline trimming cut 6 bases from V and 2 bases from J; bases unmatched to any gene: 3. Looked up from germline, CDR1 is SQVTM and CDR2 is ANQGSEA. The CDR3 loop spans 13 amino acids. The CDR3 bases are TGCAGCGTACTAGCGGGAGACACCTACGAGCAGTACTTC. Translating gives CSVLAGDTYEQYF.

The chain carries TRBV25-1 and TRBJ1-6, with a tentative D call TRBD1 (6 bases). The CDR3 is 14 amino acids. V gave up 5 bases and J gave up 10 bases, with 15 bases separating them. Germline CDR1 reads MGHDK; CDR2 reads SYGVNS. The CDR3 sequence is CASSPHTGSSPLHF. CDR3 DNA sequence: TGTGCCAGCAGTCCCCATACAGGGTCCTCACCCCTCCACTTT.

This CDR3 reads CASSPRLAGALDEQFF. The CDR3 DNA reads TGTGCCAGCAGTCCTCGACTAGCGGGAGCTTTAGATGAGCAGTTCTTC. This chain uses TRBV27 with TRBJ2-1; 12 positions match TRBD2. The V gene's germline CDR1 is MNHEY and CDR2 SMNVEV (reference sequence). V lost 5 bases, J lost 8 bases, and 10 bases stayed unmatched. The CDR3 contains 16 residues.

This chain joins TRBV27 and TRBJ1-2; TRBD1 agrees at 7 bases. This CDR3 is built from 13 residues. Losses at the gene ends were 2 bases for V and 5 bases for J; bases not matched to a gene: 2. In germline, CDR1 is MNHEY, CDR2 SMNVEV (reference sequence). The CDR3 nucleotides are TGTGCCAGCAGTTTAAGGGGACAGTATGGCTACACCTTC. Its protein is CASSLRGQYGYTF.

The rearrangement links TRBV9 to TRBJ1-2; D not resolved. The CDR3 covers 16 residues. Germline CDR1 reads SGDLS; CDR2 reads YYNGEE. V lost 2 bases and J lost 0, with 14 bases in between. The CDR3 reads CASSVLHTEPNYGYTF. The CDR3 DNA reads as TGTGCCAGCAGCGTGCTCCACACGGAGCCTAACTATGGCTACACCTTC.

The CDR3 sequence is CASSLGASGELFF. The CDR3 nucleotides are TGTGCCAGCAGTTTGGGGGCCTCGGGGGAGCTGTTTTTT. The V gene is TRBV28, the J gene TRBJ2-2; the D gene is possibly TRBD1 (6 bases). Trimming removed 3 bases from V and 8 bases from J, with 10 bases in between. Germline V lookup: CDR1 MDHEN, CDR2 SYDVKM. CDR3 length: 13 residues.

The chain uses TRBV7-2 and TRBJ2-7, with 7 bases matching TRBD1. This CDR3 contains 17 residues. Trimming removed 1 base from V and 0 bases from J; junction bases left unmatched: 9. Germline CDR1 reads SGHTA; CDR2 reads FQGNSA. This CDR3 reads CASSLGGLDRLSYEQYF. The CDR3 coding sequence is TGTGCCAGCAGCTTAGGAGGGTTGGACAGGCTCTCCTACGAGCAGTACTTC.

The chain uses TRBV9 and TRBJ1-1, with D uncertain. The CDR3 is 16 amino acids. The V gene lost 0 bases and the J gene lost 2 bases, with 14 bases spanning the gap. In germline, CDR1 is SGDLS, CDR2 YYNGEE. This CDR3 is CASSVGREKPNTEAFF. The CDR3 region has the DNA TGTGCCAGCAGCGTAGGGAGGGAGAAACCAAACACTGAAGCTTTCTTT. Using reference TRBV9 and TRBJ1-1 for the parts outside the CDR3, the full variable domain is DSGVTQTPKHLITATGQRVTLRCSPRSGDLSVYWYQQSLDQGLQFLIQYYNGEERAKGNILERFSAQQFPDLHSELNLSSLELGDSALYFCASSVGREKPNTEAFFGQGTRLTVV.

The J gene is TRBJ1-6, the V gene TRBV25-1; TRBD1 matches at 7 bases. Germline V gives CDR1 MGHDK, CDR2 SYGVNS. Germline trimming cut 4 bases from V and 8 bases from J; bases unmatched to any gene: 5. The CDR3 covers 14 residues. This CDR3 reads CASSATGDHSPLHF. The CDR3 region has the DNA TGTGCCAGCAGTGCAACAGGGGATCATTCACCCCTCCACTTT.

The gene calls are TRBV27 and TRBJ2-1; the match to TRBD2 covers 7 bases. Germline loops: CDR1 MNHEY, CDR2 SMNVEV (reference sequence). With 7 bases clipped from V and 4 bases from J, the junction kept 16 bases outside the gene matches. The CDR3 runs 17 residues. Here the CDR3 reads CASTLGGEGVVYNEQFF. CDR3 in DNA: TGTGCCAGCACCCTGGGAGGGGAAGGAGTTGTTTACAATGAGCAGTTCTTC.

The J gene is TRBJ2-5, the V gene TRBV13; 7 positions match TRBD1. The CDR3 runs to 14 residues. Germline V lookup: CDR1 PRHDT, CDR2 FYEKMQ (reference sequence). V shed 5 bases, J shed 4 bases, and the junction held 7 bases outside the gene matches. The CDR3 region is CASSDRVDRETQYF. CDR3 in DNA: TGTGCCAGCAGCGACAGGGTGGATCGAGAGACCCAGTACTTC.

The chain couples TRBV9 to TRBJ2-3; possibly TRBD2 for D (6 bases). This CDR3 contains 18 residues. Germline CDR1 is SGDLS and CDR2 is YYNGEE. V gave up 0 bases and J gave up 0 bases, with 17 bases separating them. The CDR3: CASSVATRGIDSTDTQYF. Written as DNA, the CDR3 is TGTGCCAGCAGCGTAGCTACGCGGGGCATCGATAGCACAGATACGCAGTATTTT.

For this clone: This sample also contains other DNA sequences that code for the same CDR3. The rearrangement links TRBV7-9 to TRBJ2-7; tentatively, D is TRBD1 (5 bases). Trimming took 5 bases from V and 0 from J, leaving 8 bases between them. Per germline, CDR1 SEHNR and CDR2 FQNEAQ (reference sequence). The CDR3 consists of 13 residues. The CDR3 reads CASSPQASYEQYV. As DNA, the CDR3 is TGTGCCAGCAGCCCACAGGCCTCCTACGAGCAGTACGTC.

The V call is TRBV14, the J call TRBJ1-3, with TRBD1 matching 10 bases. V gave up 2 bases and J gave up 1 base; unmatched junction bases: 2. The germline gives CDR1 SGHDN, CDR2 FVKESK. The CDR3 spans 16 residues. The CDR3 loop is CASSQMDRGSGNTIYF. In DNA, the CDR3 is TGTGCCAGCAGCCAAATGGACAGGGGGTCTGGAAACACCATATATTTT.

J is TRBJ2-7 and V is TRBV5-4, with TRBD1 matching 10 bases. Trimming took 3 bases from V and 2 from J; bases not matched to a gene: 5. Germline CDR1 and CDR2: SGHNT and YYREEE (reference sequence). The CDR3 length is 15 residues. The CDR3 nucleotides read TGTGCCAGCAGCTATGGGACAGGGGCGACCTACGAGCAGTACGTC. This gives the protein CASSYGTGATYEQYV.